A single sample is the source of the 24 T cell receptor beta chains below, sequenced in a study of blood T cell repertoires in COVID-19. The table came from immunoSEQ multiplex PCR; TCRdb's copy has only in-frame clones and leaves some out. In the table there are 55,000 to 75,000 clones, about 81% of which are singletons. Sample: peripheral blood. These receptors were taken from a human donor in a cohort sampled during active COVID-19.

The V gene is TRBV7-9, the J gene TRBJ2-2; no reliable D call. With 6 bases removed from V and 2 bases from J, the gap between germline ends came to 4 bases. The CDR3 totals 12 residues. Germline assignment: CDR1 SEHNR and CDR2 FQNEAQ (reference sequence). Written as DNA, the CDR3 is TGTGCCAGCAGACTAAACACCGGGGAGCTGTTTTTT. It encodes CASRLNTGELFF.

The genes are TRBV7-9 and TRBJ1-2, with D tentatively TRBD1 (6 bases). From germline, CDR1 is SEHNR and CDR2 FQNEAQ (reference sequence). The CDR3 has 12 residues. V was pared by 0 bases and J by 7 bases, with 6 bases between. The CDR3 DNA is TGTGCCAGCAGCTTAGCACAGGGTGGCTACACCTTC. Protein sequence: CASSLAQGGYTF.

The chain recombines TRBV27 with TRBJ2-7, with D unclear. Germline V gives CDR1 MNHEY, CDR2 SMNVEV (reference sequence). The CDR3 extends over 14 amino acids. Deletions cut 6 bases from V and 6 bases from J, with 18 bases between. Here the CDR3 DNA reads TGTGCCAGCAGCCAAGGAGCCGAATGGGTCGAGCAGTACTTC. It translates to CASSQGAEWVEQYF.

The chain employs TRBV10-3 and TRBJ2-7; D possibly corresponds to TRBD1 (6 bases). CDR3 size: 14 residues. Between the trimmed V and J ends, which lost 7 bases and 0 bases, there was a span of 13 bases. Germline CDR1 is ENHRY and CDR2 is SYGVKD. The DNA of the CDR3 is TGTGCCATCACTCCAGGGGAGAGCTCCTACGAGCAGTACTTC. This codes for CAITPGESSYEQYF.

The V and J genes are TRBV21-1 and TRBJ1-1; the D segment call TRBD1 is taken from the table without a DNA check. TRBV21-1 is given as a pseudogene. This CDR3 has 16 amino acids. The DNA for the CDR3 is TGTGCCAGCAGCCTCCCGGGACAGGGGACGGTGACTGAAGCTTTCTTT. Its protein is CASSLPGQGTVTEAFF.

The gene calls are TRBV5-1 and TRBJ1-1; possible D gene TRBD1, 6 bases. CDR3 size: 15 residues. The V end lost 3 bases, the J end lost 1 base, and 13 bases lay between the germline ends. CDR1 and CDR2 (germline): SGHRS, YFSETQ. DNA for the CDR3: TGCGCCAGCAGCTCTACAGGGAGCCAGAACACTGAAGCTTTCTTT. Amino acid sequence: CASSSTGSQNTEAFF.

This clone was detected once. The chain uses TRBV7-2 and TRBJ2-7; 7 bases fit TRBD2. The length of the CDR3 is 17 residues. Germline loops: CDR1 SGHTA, CDR2 FQGNSA. V was pared by 3 bases and J by 5 bases, with 16 bases of the junction left unmatched. CDR3 loop: CASSFGRREEFSNEQYF. As DNA, the CDR3 is TGTGCCAGCAGCTTCGGCCGACGGGAGGAGTTCTCGAACGAGCAGTACTTC.

The chain uses TRBV18 and TRBJ2-1; TRBD2 matches 8 bases. The CDR3 is 13 residues long. Germline V CDR1 and CDR2: KGHSH, LQKENI. V shed 3 bases and J 13 bases; nucleotides not matched to a gene: 8. The CDR3 loop reads CASSPQREWRQFF. DNA for the CDR3: TGTGCCAGCTCACCTCAGCGGGAGTGGAGACAGTTCTTC.

This rearrangement joins TRBV19 to TRBJ2-1; TRBD2 might be the D (6 bases). Germline loops: CDR1 LNHDA, CDR2 SQIVND (reference sequence). Trimming pared 5 bases from V and 6 bases from J, leaving 8 bases between. The CDR3 has 12 residues. CDR3 coding DNA: TGTGCCAGTAGTTCGGGACTCAATGAGCAGTTCTTC. Translating it yields CASSSGLNEQFF.

The chain has TRBV7-8 and TRBJ1-5; TRBD1 might be the D (6 bases). The CDR3 is 16 residues long. Trimming cost V 8 bases and J 4 bases, with 21 bases left between them. The V gene's germline CDR1 is SGHVS and CDR2 FQNEAQ. In DNA form, the CDR3 reads TGTGCCAGCGCCTATGGGCGGGGGCTTGGGAATCAGCCCCAGCATTTT. Amino acids: CASAYGRGLGNQPQHF.

The rearrangement joins TRBV14 to TRBJ2-5; 10 bases align to TRBD1. The CDR3 runs to 16 residues. Germline V gene lookup returns CDR1 SGHDN and CDR2 FVKESK. J gave up 2 bases and V 3 bases, and 6 bases lay outside the gene matches. In DNA form, the CDR3 reads TGTGCCAGCAGCCAGGGGACAGGGGTTGTACAAGAGACCCAGTACTTC. This gives the protein CASSQGTGVVQETQYF.

This clone was counted only a few times. The chain couples TRBV5-1 to TRBJ2-1; D may be TRBD1 (6 bases). Trimming removed 4 bases at V and 7 bases at J, with 21 bases between. The CDR3 loop spans 16 amino acids. The germline gives CDR1 SGHRS, CDR2 YFSETQ. For the CDR3, the DNA is TGCGCCAGCAGCGTGGAACAGGGAATTCCATCGAATGAGCAGTTCTTC. Protein sequence: CASSVEQGIPSNEQFF.

The chain couples TRBV27 to TRBJ2-1; 13 nucleotides agree with TRBD2. The V segment lost 3 bases and the J segment 8 bases; nucleotides outside the gene matches: 4. Germline V gene data show CDR1 as MNHEY and CDR2 as SMNVEV (reference sequence). The CDR3 is 15 amino acids. CDR3 protein: CASSFWGLAGYEQFF. CDR3 in DNA: TGTGCCAGCAGTTTTTGGGGACTAGCGGGATATGAGCAGTTCTTC.

V usage is TRBV4-3 and J usage is TRBJ1-4; the match to TRBD1 covers 9 bases. J was trimmed by 11 bases and V by 3 bases; bases with no gene match: 10. This CDR3 is built from 15 residues. The germline V gene has CDR1 LGHNA and CDR2 YSLEER. The CDR3 region has the DNA TGCGCCAGCAGCCAGAGAGAGTCCGGGACAGGGAAACTGTTTTTT. It is translated as CASSQRESGTGKLFF.

This clone showed up just a few times. This chain joins TRBV7-9 and TRBJ2-1; 10 nucleotides match TRBD2. The V gene end was trimmed by 3 bases and the J gene end by 8 bases; junction bases not matched to a gene: 7. This CDR3 region has 15 residues. Germline V CDR1 and CDR2: SEHNR, FQNEAQ (reference sequence). The CDR3 is CASSFRLAGVDEQFF. Here the CDR3 DNA reads TGTGCCAGCAGCTTCCGGCTAGCGGGAGTGGATGAGCAGTTCTTC.

This clone was counted a single time. The V and J genes are TRBV29-1 and TRBJ2-2, with 10 bases matching TRBD2. The germline CDR1 and CDR2 sequences are SQVTM and ANQGSEA. This CDR3 contains 15 residues. V lost 6 bases, J lost 3 bases, and 7 bases stayed unmatched. The CDR3 region is CSVSAGGPYTGELFF. The CDR3 DNA is TGCAGCGTGTCAGCGGGAGGGCCGTACACCGGGGAGCTGTTTTTT.

This chain links TRBV6-1 with TRBJ2-7, with D possibly being TRBD2 (6 bases). Per germline, CDR1 MNHNS and CDR2 SASEGT. The CDR3 loop spans 13 amino acids. Trimming took 1 base from V and 3 from J, leaving 7 bases between them. In nucleotides, the CDR3 is TGTGCCAGCAGTGAAGTGCGGGACTACGAGCAGTACTTC. It is translated as CASSEVRDYEQYF.

This clone was seen once. The chain carries TRBV5-1 and TRBJ2-7, with D maybe TRBD1 (6 bases). There are 15 residues in the CDR3. Trimming removed 4 bases at V and 3 bases at J, with 17 bases between. Germline V CDR1 and CDR2: SGHRS, YFSETQ. The CDR3 DNA reads TGCGCCAGCAGCGGGGGCCCCAGGCCGGGCTACGAGCAGTACTTC. The encoded protein is CASSGGPRPGYEQYF.

In its sample, this clone was seen once. The rearrangement uses TRBV6-5 and TRBJ1-2; TRBD1 matches 9 bases. Per the germline V gene, CDR1 is MNHEY and CDR2 is SVGAGI. Trimming cost V 7 bases and J 3 bases; bases outside gene matches: 6. The CDR3 consists of 14 residues. The CDR3 protein is CASKPDRGDYGYTF. CDR3 sequence (DNA): TGTGCCAGCAAGCCGGACAGGGGTGACTATGGCTACACCTTC.

The J gene is TRBJ2-3, the V gene TRBV19; 8 nucleotides align to TRBD1. CDR1 and CDR2 (germline): LNHDA, SQIVND (reference sequence). V dropped 0 bases and J dropped 4; count of bases not matched to a gene: 6. This CDR3 has 16 residues. Here the CDR3 DNA reads TGTGCCAGTAGTATAGATCTCGAGACAGGGGCAGATACGCAGTATTTT. Its protein is CASSIDLETGADTQYF.

V gene TRBV29-1 combines with J gene TRBJ2-3, with a weak D call TRBD2 (6 bases). Germline-derived CDR1 and CDR2 are SQVTM and ANQGSEA. CDR3 length equals 16 residues. V shed 4 bases and J shed 6 bases, with 23 bases lying between them. The CDR3 DNA reads TGCAGCGTTGGAGGCGGTGGCAGGGAGGATTTGGATACGCAGTATTTT. It is translated as CSVGGGGREDLDTQYF.

This rearrangement joins TRBV2 to TRBJ1-1, with 9 bases that match TRBD1. CDR1 and CDR2 from the germline V gene are SNHLY and FYNNEI. The CDR3 length is 16 residues. V was clipped by 6 bases and J by 0 bases; unmatched bases: 8. As DNA, the CDR3 is TGTGCCAGCAGAACACAGGGGGCCAGCGTGAACACTGAAGCTTTCTTT. As protein: CASRTQGASVNTEAFF.

This rearrangement joins TRBV3-1 (or the pseudogene TRBV3-2) to TRBJ1-6; TRBD1 is a possible D gene (5 bases). Germline V CDR1 and CDR2: LGHDT, YNNKEL (reference sequence). Trimming stripped 1 base from V and 7 bases from J, with 11 bases between. CDR3 length equals 15 residues. In DNA form, the CDR3 reads TGTGCCAGCAGCCAAGTTTTCTCAGGGAATTCACCCCTCCACTTT. This encodes CASSQVFSGNSPLHF.

The rearrangement links TRBV24-1 to TRBJ2-1; D is uncertain. Germline CDR1 KGHDR, CDR2 SFDVKD. The CDR3 length is 11 residues. V was trimmed by 7 bases and J by 8 bases, leaving 8 bases between them. CDR3 nucleotides: TGTGCCACCAGCAGTGGAGATGAGCAGTTCTTC. Translated, it gives CATSSGDEQFF.